This TCR beta chain was identified in a study of PD-1 blockade in classical Hodgkin lymphoma. Clones were read by immunoSEQ multiplex PCR, and TCRdb kept only the in-frame ones, dropping some. The table includes roughly 70,000 clones, about two thirds detected once. Broader study findings: Complete responders had baseline diversity similar to newly diagnosed patients.

Brentuximab vedotin exposure varied, and every patient relapsed after autologous stem cell transplantation. On this clone: Its antigen is currently unknown.

Germline V lookup: CDR1 MNHEY, CDR2 SVGAGI. V lost 2 bases and J lost 1, with 14 bases in between. This CDR3 has 16 amino acids. The rearrangement links TRBV6-5 to TRBJ1-1; perhaps TRBD1 as D (5 bases). Here the sequenced sample was peripheral blood mononuclear cells (PBMCs), taken before the second cycle of nivolumab. This receptor was obtained from a human donor with classical Hodgkin lymphoma. The CDR3 coding sequence is TGTGCCAGCAGTTACAAGCGGGGGGTGGGGAACACTGAAGCTTTCTTT. This sequence encodes CASSYKRGVGNTEAFF.